The present TCR beta chain was sequenced within a study of T cells in Graves' hyperthyroidism and ophthalmopathy. General study points: Most thyroid clonotypes that were expanded above 0.001 also turned up in blood. Model predictions of ophthalmopathy came a median approximately seven months before onset.

This clonotype was recorded a few times. Its antigen is still unknown. Diagnoses were made from clinical symptoms, serum measures (thyroxine and TRAb), thyroid ultrasound and orbital computed tomography. From RNA transcripts, TCR beta CDR3 regions were amplified. Researchers ran a first-round RT-PCR on the TCR CDR3 using the HTBI primer set. TCRdb reanalysed the multiplex PCR reads using MiXCR and keeps one entry per CDR3 protein. The sample lists more than 500,000 distinct CDR3 sequences; about 45% were seen once. Germline trimming cut 7 bases from V and 6 bases from J; bases unmatched to any gene: 8. Germline values: CDR1 DFQATT, CDR2 SNEGSKA (reference sequence). The CDR3 is 12 amino acids.

The rearrangement links TRBV20-1 to TRBJ1-2; TRBD1 matches at 7 bases. The sequenced material came from peripheral blood or thyroid tissue (not recorded which). This TCR derives from an adult woman with Graves' disease, either hyperthyroidism or ophthalmopathy (not recorded which). The DNA for the CDR3 is TGCAGTGACTCAGGGGGAAAGGATGGCTACACCTTC. It translates to CSDSGGKDGYTF.